This TCR beta chain was sequenced during a study of vaccination and CD4 T cells after COVID-19. Turning to the study itself: Convalescent study patients returned SARS-CoV-2 positive nasal swab PCR results, with several mild cases and one severe.

On this clonotype: Its matching antigen is unknown.

Study-level points and caveats: The median number of SARS-CoV-2-reactive clonotypes increased from approximately 21 to 40, a change that did not reach significance.

Sample time point: late sampling 161 to 241 days after vaccination in a few convalescent patients. Sample treatment: roughly 10-day PBMC culture with coronavirus spike peptide pools or control peptides (ViraFEST assay). With peptide pools, ViraFEST first expanded antigen-specific T cells and afterwards sequenced their TCRs. The germline V gene has CDR1 MNHEY and CDR2 SVGAGI. Germline trimming cut 4 bases from V and 8 bases from J; bases unmatched to any gene: 2. The CDR3 contains 13 residues. An Oncomine TCR Beta short-read assay was used to sequence the DNA from cultured CD4+ T cells. TCRdb analysed the PCR reads with MiXCR anew, one entry per CDR3 protein. This table holds more than 20,000 distinct CDR3 sequences, less than 35% found once.

The source of this sequence is a human donor who had recovered from COVID-19. Sequencing used CD4+ T cells from blood, cultured in vitro, obtained about 7 months after SARS-CoV-2 vaccination. The chain has TRBV6-5 and TRBJ1-1; 12 bases align to TRBD1. CDR3 sequence: CASSSGTGGEAFF. The CDR3 DNA follows: TGTGCCAGCAGTTCCGGGACAGGGGGCGAAGCTTTCTTT.